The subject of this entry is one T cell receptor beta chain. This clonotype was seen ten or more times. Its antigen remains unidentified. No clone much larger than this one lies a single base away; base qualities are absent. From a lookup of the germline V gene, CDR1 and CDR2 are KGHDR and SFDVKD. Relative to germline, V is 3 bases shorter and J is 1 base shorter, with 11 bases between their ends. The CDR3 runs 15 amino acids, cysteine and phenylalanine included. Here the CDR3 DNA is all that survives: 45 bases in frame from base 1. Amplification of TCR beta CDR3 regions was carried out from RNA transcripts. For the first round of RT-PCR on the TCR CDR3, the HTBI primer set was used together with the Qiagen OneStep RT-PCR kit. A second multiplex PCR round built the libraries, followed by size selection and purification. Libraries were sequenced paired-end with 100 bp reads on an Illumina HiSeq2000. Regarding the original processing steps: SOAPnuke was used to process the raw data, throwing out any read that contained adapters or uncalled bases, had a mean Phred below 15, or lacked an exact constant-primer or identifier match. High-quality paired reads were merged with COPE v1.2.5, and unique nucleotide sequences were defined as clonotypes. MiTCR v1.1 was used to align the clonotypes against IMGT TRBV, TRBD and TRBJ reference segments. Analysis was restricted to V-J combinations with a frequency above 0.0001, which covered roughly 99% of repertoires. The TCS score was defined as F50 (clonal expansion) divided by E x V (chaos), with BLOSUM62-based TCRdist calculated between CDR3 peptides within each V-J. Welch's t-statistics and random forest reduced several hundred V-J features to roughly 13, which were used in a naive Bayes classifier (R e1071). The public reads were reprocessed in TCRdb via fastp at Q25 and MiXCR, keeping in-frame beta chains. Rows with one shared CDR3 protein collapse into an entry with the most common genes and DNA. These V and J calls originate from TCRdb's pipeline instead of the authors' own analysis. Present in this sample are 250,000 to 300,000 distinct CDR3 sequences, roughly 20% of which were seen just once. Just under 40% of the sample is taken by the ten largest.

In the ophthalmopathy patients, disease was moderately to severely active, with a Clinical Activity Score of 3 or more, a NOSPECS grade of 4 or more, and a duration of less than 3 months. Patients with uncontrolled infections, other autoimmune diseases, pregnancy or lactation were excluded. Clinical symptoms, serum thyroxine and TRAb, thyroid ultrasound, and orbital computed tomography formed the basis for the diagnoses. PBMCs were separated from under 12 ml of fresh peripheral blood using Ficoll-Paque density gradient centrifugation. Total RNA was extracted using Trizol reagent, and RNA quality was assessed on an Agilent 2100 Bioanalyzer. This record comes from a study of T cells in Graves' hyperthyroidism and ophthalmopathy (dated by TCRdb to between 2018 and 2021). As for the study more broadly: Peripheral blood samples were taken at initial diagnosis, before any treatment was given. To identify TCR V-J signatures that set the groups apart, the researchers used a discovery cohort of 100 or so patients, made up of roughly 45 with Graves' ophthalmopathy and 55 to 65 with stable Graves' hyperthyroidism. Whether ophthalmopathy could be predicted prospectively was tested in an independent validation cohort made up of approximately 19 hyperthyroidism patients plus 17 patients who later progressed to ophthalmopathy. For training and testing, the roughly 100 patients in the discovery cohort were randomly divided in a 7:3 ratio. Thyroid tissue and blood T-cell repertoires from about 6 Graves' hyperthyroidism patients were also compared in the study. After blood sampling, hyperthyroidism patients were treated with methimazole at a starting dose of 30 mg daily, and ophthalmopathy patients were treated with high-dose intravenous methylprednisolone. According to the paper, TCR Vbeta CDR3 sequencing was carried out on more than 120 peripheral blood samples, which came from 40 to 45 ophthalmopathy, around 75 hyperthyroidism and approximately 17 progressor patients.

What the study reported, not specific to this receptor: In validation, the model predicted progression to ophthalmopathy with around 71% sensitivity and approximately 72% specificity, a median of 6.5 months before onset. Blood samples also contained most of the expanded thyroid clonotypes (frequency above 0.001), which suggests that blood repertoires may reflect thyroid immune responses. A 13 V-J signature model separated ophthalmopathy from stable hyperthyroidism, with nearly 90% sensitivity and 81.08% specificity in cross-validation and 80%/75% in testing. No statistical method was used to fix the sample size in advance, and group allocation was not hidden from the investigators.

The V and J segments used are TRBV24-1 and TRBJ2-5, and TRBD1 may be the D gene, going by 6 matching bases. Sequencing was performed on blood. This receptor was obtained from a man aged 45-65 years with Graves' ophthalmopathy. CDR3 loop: CATSDPGQPQETQYF. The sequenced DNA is TGTGCCACCAGTGATCCCGGACAGCCCCAAGAGACCCAGTACTTC.